The sequence of this T cell receptor beta chain was determined in a study of read filtering for tumor transcriptome and immune sequencing. The library was built from about 370 ng RNA with molecular barcoded adaptors for alpha/delta and beta/gamma chains. MiXCR was run by TCRdb on the reads, yielding one entry per CDR3 protein. The sample consists of 20,000 to 30,000 distinct CDR3 sequences, approximately 22% of them appearing once. This CDR3 is built from 14 residues. With 0 bases clipped from V and 5 bases from J, the junction kept 3 bases outside the gene matches. CDR1 and CDR2 from the germline V gene are SQVTM and ANQGSEA. This clonotype was found many times.

This TCR came from a donor at least 40 years old with multiple myeloma. Source material: a population of CD138-negative cells sorted from bone marrow. The rearrangement uses TRBV29-1 and TRBJ2-2, with 7 bases identical to TRBD2. This CDR3 is CSVEDGRGTGELFF. CDR3 bases: TGCAGCGTTGAAGATGGGAGGGGAACCGGGGAGCTGTTTTTT.